This TCR beta chain was observed in a study of shared clonotypes between healthy human individuals. Overall study context: Those who served as donors were a couple of women and a few men between the ages of 18 and 49.

General study findings and limits: Approximately 5.3% was the fraction of naive CD4 clonotypes found shared across several donors. Larger richness was generally estimated for naive than memory subsets.

Comment on this clone: The antigen remains undetermined.

Data came from immunoSEQ multiplex PCR; TCRdb stores just in-frame clones and leaves some out. The repertoire consists of around 1.1 million clones, with approximately 77% occurring once and the leading ten covering approximately 0.9%. In germline, CDR1 is SGHTA, CDR2 FQGTGA. This CDR3 contains 13 residues. V lost 5 bases and J lost 10, with 15 bases in between. The chain joins TRBV7-3 to TRBJ2-1; D gene ambiguous. This clonotype was obtained from a man younger than 35 in good health. Some clones in this sample may be carry-over from other donors' samples. Input material: memory CD4+ T cells from PBMCs. Subset reported: CD45RA-negative fraction. CDR3 sequence reads: CASSVTPRTEQFF. CDR3 nucleotide sequence: TGTGCCAGCAGCGTGACGCCCCGGACGGAGCAGTTCTTC.